The clone carrying this T cell receptor beta chain occurred a few times. No antigen is known for it. This sample was taken from a study of T cell responses to AZD1222 COVID-19 vaccine. Study-wide results and caveats: Across spike, vaccine-associated CD4 TCRs were found, dominant at 160-218 and 743-854.

Germline loops: CDR1 KGHSH, CDR2 LQKENI. The CDR3 covers 16 residues. Trimming removed 6 bases from V and 5 bases from J; junction bases left unmatched: 12. Repertoires were generated with immunoSEQ multiplex PCR, while TCRdb's copy carries only in-frame clones and drops some. The sample includes tens of thousands of clones, approximately 85% of them seen just once. This material consisted of peripheral blood, taken 28 days after the second AZD1222 dose. The origin of this receptor is an adult who received the AZD1222 COVID-19 vaccine. This chain connects TRBV18 to TRBJ1-4, with TRBD1 matching 7 bases. The CDR3 DNA follows: TGTGCCAGCTCGCTATCCCGGACAGGAGACAATGAAAAACTGTTTTTT. The encoded protein is CASSLSRTGDNEKLFF.